Below, one T cell receptor (beta chain) is given with its context. V lost 3 bases to trimming and J lost 7 bases, with 15 bases between them. The CDR3 is 14 residues long. Germline CDR1 reads LNHDA; CDR2 reads SQIVND (reference sequence). The data stem from a study of T cell changes during pregnancy in multiple sclerosis. This table comes from immunoSEQ multiplex PCR, and its TCRdb copy is limited to in-frame clones, with some not included. This repertoire shows around 35,000 clones, almost 95% found once; its top ten account for about 0.45%. The chain uses TRBV19 and TRBJ1-2; D is possibly TRBD1 (6 bases). The TCR sequence derives from a female donor in good health, enrolled as a control in a pregnancy study. The material was CD4+ T cells from peripheral blood mononuclear cells, obtained in the third trimester of pregnancy. CDR3 sequence: CASSISGGAPGYTF. The CDR3 coding sequence is TGTGCCAGTAGTATTTCGGGGGGCGCTCCTGGCTACACCTTC.